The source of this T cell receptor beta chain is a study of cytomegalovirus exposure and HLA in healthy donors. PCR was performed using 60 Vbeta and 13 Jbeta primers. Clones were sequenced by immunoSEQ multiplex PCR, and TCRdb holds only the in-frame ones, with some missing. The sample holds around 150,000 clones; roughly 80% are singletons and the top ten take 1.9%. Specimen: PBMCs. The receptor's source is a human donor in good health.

CDR3 amino acids: CASSQAGTMNTGELFF. The CDR3 DNA reads TGCGCCAGCAGCCAAGCCGGGACAATGAACACCGGGGAGCTGTTTTTT. This chain connects TRBV4-3 to TRBJ2-2, with D possibly matching TRBD1 (6 bases). V was clipped by 1 base and J by 1 base, with 10 bases between them. CDR1 is LGHNA and CDR2 is YSLEER in the germline V gene. The CDR3 has 16 amino acids.